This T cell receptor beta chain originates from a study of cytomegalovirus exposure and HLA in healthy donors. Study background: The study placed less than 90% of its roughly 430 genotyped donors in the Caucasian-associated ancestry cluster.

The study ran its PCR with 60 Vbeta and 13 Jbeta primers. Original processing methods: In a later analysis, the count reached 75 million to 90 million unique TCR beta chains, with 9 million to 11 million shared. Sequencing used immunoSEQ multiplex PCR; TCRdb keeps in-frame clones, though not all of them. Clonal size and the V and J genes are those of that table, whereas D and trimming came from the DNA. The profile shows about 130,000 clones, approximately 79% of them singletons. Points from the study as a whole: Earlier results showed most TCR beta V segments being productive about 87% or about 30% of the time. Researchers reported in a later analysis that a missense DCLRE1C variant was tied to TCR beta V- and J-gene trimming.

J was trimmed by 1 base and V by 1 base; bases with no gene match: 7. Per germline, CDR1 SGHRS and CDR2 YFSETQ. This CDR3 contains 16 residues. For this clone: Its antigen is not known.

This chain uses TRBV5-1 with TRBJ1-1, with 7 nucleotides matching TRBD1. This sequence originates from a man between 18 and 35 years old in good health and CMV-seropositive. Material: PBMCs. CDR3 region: CASSLTGDPKNTEAFF. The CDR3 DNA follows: TGCGCCAGCAGCTTGACAGGGGACCCGAAGAACACTGAAGCTTTCTTT.